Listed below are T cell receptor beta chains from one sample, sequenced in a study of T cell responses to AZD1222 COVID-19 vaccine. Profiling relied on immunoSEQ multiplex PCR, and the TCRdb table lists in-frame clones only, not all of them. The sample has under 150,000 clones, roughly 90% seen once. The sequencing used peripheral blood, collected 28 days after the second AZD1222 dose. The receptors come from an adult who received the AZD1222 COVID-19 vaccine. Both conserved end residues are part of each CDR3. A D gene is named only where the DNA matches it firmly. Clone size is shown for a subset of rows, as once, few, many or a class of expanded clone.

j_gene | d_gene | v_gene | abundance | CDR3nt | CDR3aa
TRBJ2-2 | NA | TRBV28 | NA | TGTGCCAGCAGTTCTCCGGGACATCGTACCGGGGAGCTGTTTTTT | CASSSPGHRTGELFF
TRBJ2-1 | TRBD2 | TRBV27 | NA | TGTGCCAGCAGTATTAGCGGGAGGGAGCAGTTCTTC | CASSISGREQFF
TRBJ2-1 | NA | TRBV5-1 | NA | TGCGCCAGCAGCTTGAAGCCCTACAATGAGCAGTTCTTC | CASSLKPYNEQFF
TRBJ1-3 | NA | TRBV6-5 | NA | TGTGCCAGCAGCCCCGCCAGCTCTGGAAACACCATATATTTT | CASSPASSGNTIYF
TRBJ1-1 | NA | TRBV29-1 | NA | TGCAGCGGAGGGGATGCGGGCACTGAAGCTTTCTTT | CSGGDAGTEAFF
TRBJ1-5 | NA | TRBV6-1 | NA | TGTGCCAGCAGTGAAGCCGGACTTATAAATCAGCCCCAGCATTTT | CASSEAGLINQPQHF
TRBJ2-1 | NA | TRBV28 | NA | TGTGCCAGCAGTTTGGAGGCGATCTACAATGAGCAGTTCTTC | CASSLEAIYNEQFF
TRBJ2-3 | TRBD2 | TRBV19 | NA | TGTGCCAGTAGTATAGTCCGGACTAGCGGCACAGATACGCAGTATTTT | CASSIVRTSGTDTQYF
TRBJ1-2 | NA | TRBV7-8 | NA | TGTGCCAGCAGCTCCCTACTTGCAGGGGATACCCTCCCGGGCTACACCTTC | CASSSLLAGDTLPGYTF
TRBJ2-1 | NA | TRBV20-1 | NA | TGCAGTGCTTATCTTAATGAGCAGTTCTTC | CSAYLNEQFF
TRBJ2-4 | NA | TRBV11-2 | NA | NA | CASSSSGTSGNIQYF
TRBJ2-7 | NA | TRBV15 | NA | TGTGCCACCAGCAGGGGCGGGGCGGGGCCGAGCTCCTACGAGCAGTACTTC | CATSRGGAGPSSYEQYF
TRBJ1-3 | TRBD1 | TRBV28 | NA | TGTGCCAGCAGTCTACAGGGGCCTGGAAACACCATATATTTT | CASSLQGPGNTIYF
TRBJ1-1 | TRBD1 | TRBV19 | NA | TGTGCCAGTAGCAGTACAGGGGACACTGAAGCTTTCTTT | CASSSTGDTEAFF
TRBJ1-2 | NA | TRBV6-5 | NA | TGTGCCAGCAGTTACTCGATTGGGGGGCGCAACTATGGCTACACCTTC | CASSYSIGGRNYGYTF
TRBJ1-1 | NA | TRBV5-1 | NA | TGCGCCAGCACAGAGACGTACTTGAACACTGAAGCTTTCTTT | CASTETYLNTEAFF
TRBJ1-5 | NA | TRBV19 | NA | TGTGCCAGTAGTTACTCGGGGGGCAATCAGCCCCAGCATTTT | CASSYSGGNQPQHF
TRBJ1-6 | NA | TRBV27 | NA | TGTGCCAGCAGTTTCGGGACCGTTGGGAATTCACCCCTCCACTTT | CASSFGTVGNSPLHF
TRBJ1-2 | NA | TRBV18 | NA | TGTGCCAGCTCAGGCCGTAACTATGGCTACACCTTC | CASSGRNYGYTF
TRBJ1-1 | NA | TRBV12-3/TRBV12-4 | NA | TGTGCCAGCAGTTTACAGCCGACCACTGAAGCTTTCTTT | CASSLQPTTEAFF
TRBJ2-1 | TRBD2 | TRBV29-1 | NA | TGCAGCGTTTTGACTAGCGGGAGGGCGAATGAGCAGTTCTTC | CSVLTSGRANEQFF
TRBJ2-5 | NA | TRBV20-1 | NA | TGCAGTGGCGGGTTACAAGAGACCCAGTACTTC | CSGGLQETQYF
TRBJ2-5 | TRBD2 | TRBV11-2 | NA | TGTGCCAGCAGCTTAGAACCTAGCGGGAAAGAGACCCAGTACTTC | CASSLEPSGKETQYF
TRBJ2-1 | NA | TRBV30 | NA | TGTGCCTGCCCTAGGACTCCGAATACGTCGGGTGAGCAGTTCTTC | CACPRTPNTSGEQFF
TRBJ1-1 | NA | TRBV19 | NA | TGTGCCAGTAGTATTCCCGGACAGAACACTGAAGCTTTCTTT | CASSIPGQNTEAFF
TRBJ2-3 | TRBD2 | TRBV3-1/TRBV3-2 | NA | TGTGCCAGCAGCCTAACTAGCGGGAGATCAGATACGCAGTATTTT | CASSLTSGRSDTQYF
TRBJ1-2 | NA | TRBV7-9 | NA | TGTGCCAGCAGCTCCTGGGATAACTATGGCTACACCTTC | CASSSWDNYGYTF
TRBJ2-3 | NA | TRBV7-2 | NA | TGTGCCAGCAGCTTAGATGGCGGGTCAAGAGATACGCAGTATTTT | CASSLDGGSRDTQYF
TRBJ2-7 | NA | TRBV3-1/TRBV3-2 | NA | TGTGCCAGCGCCGGATCGGAACGTTACGAGCAGTACTTC | CASAGSERYEQYF
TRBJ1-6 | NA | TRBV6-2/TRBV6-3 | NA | TGTGCCAGCAGTTTCCCGCAGAGAAATTCACCCCTCCACTTT | CASSFPQRNSPLHF
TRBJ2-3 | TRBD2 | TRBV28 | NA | TGTGCCAGCATTGGGAAGCGGGACACAGATACGCAGTATTTT | CASIGKRDTDTQYF
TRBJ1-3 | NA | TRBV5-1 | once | TGCGCCAGCAGATGGCGGGGGGCTGGAAACACCATATATTTT | CASRWRGAGNTIYF
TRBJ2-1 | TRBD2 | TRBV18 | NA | TGTGCCAGCTCACAAACTTTAGGGATAAGCGGGAGATGGTACAATGAGCAGTTCTTC | CASSQTLGISGRWYNEQFF
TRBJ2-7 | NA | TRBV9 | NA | TGTGCCAGCAGCCCAAAGCTATCGGCTACCTACGAGCAGTACTTC | CASSPKLSATYEQYF
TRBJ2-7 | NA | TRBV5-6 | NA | TGTGCCAGCAACACGCGGGGAGGATCGTACGAGCAGTACTTC | CASNTRGGSYEQYF
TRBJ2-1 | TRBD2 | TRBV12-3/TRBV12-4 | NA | TGTGCCAGCTCGCAGCGGGACGGGCAGTTCTTC | CASSQRDGQFF
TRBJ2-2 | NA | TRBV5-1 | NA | TGCGCCAGCAGCTTGGGCCTCACCAGGAACGGGGAGCTGTTTTTT | CASSLGLTRNGELFF
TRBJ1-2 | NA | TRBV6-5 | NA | TGTGCCAGCAGTTACTTAAGAGATCCCGCGGGCTACACCTTC | CASSYLRDPAGYTF
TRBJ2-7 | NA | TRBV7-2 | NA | TGTGCCAGCAGCTTATCAGCCTTGGGGGAGCAGTACTTC | CASSLSALGEQYF
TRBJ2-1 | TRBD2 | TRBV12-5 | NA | TGTGCTAGTGGTCCCGGGACTAGCGGGGGTATGGATGAGCAGTTCTTC | CASGPGTSGGMDEQFF
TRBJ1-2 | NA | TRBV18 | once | TGTGCCAGCTCACCACTTGAGGGCGATGGCTACACCTTC | CASSPLEGDGYTF
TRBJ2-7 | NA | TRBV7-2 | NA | TGTGCCAGCAGCTTATTTCCAGGGCCTTTCTACGAGCAGTACTTC | CASSLFPGPFYEQYF